Each of the 19 T cell receptor beta chains below was sequenced from the same sample in a study of T cell responses to AZD1222 COVID-19 vaccine. The table came from immunoSEQ multiplex PCR; TCRdb's copy has only in-frame clones and leaves some out. The sample contains 120,000 to 150,000 clones, approximately 90% of which appear only once. The sequencing used peripheral blood, collected on day 0 of AZD1222 vaccination. Receptors originate from an adult in good health.

The gene calls are TRBV5-5 and TRBJ1-2, with unresolved D. V lost 0 bases and J 0 bases, leaving 12 bases between the germline ends. Germline-derived CDR1 and CDR2 are SGHKS and YYEKEE (reference sequence). The CDR3 is 16 amino acids. The CDR3 nucleotides read TGTGCCAGCAGCTTGGCCGCACGCCGAGCTAACTATGGCTACACCTTC. It specifies CASSLAARRANYGYTF.

The gene calls are TRBV4-1 and TRBJ1-1; D not resolved. The CDR3 extends over 16 amino acids. V lost 1 base to trimming and J lost 5 bases, with 17 bases between them. Germline V CDR1 and CDR2: MGHRA, YSYEKL. CDR3 residues: CASSQGMGSLGTEAFF. CDR3 nucleotides: TGCGCCAGCAGCCAAGGTATGGGCAGCTTGGGAACTGAAGCTTTCTTT.

The V and J genes are TRBV19 and TRBJ1-2; D may be TRBD1 (5 bases). V was clipped by 4 bases and J by 8 bases, with 8 bases between them. The CDR3 runs 11 residues. Germline lookup yields CDR1 LNHDA and CDR2 SQIVND (reference sequence). The CDR3 spells CASSTGGGYTF. The CDR3 DNA reads as TGTGCCAGTAGTACCGGGGGAGGCTACACCTTC.

V gene TRBV11-2 combines with J gene TRBJ2-5, with 8 positions matching TRBD2. CDR1 is SGHAT and CDR2 is FQNNGV in the germline V gene. V was clipped by 3 bases and J by 2 bases; unmatched bases: 2. CDR3 length: 14 residues. CDR3 nucleotides: TGTGCCAGCAGCTTGGCGGGAGGTCAAGAGACCCAGTACTTC. Its protein is CASSLAGGQETQYF.

The rearrangement uses TRBV19 and TRBJ1-1; a weak D match, TRBD1 (5 bases). Trimming cost V 5 bases and J 0 bases, with 25 bases left between them. Germline-derived CDR1 and CDR2 are LNHDA and SQIVND (reference sequence). The CDR3 is 19 amino acids. The CDR3 bases are TGTGCCAGTAGTGACAACCCGGGGGGTGGGCGGCTGATGAACACTGAAGCTTTCTTT. Protein: CASSDNPGGGRLMNTEAFF.

This chain links TRBV27 with TRBJ2-1; no clear D gene. Germline CDR1 reads MNHEY; CDR2 reads SMNVEV (reference sequence). Trimming removed 4 bases from V and 8 bases from J, with 6 bases in between. The CDR3 consists of 11 residues. The CDR3 reads CASSSWHEQFF. For the CDR3, the DNA is TGTGCCAGCAGTTCCTGGCATGAGCAGTTCTTC.

This sequence joins TRBV4-2 and TRBJ2-7; TRBD1 matches 9 bases. Germline CDR1 and CDR2: LGHNA and YNFKEQ. The CDR3 has 14 amino acids. V was clipped by 4 bases and J by 5 bases; unmatched bases: 6. CDR3 sequence reads: CASSPGTGLHEQYF. Here the CDR3 DNA reads TGTGCCAGCAGCCCCGGGACAGGGCTCCACGAGCAGTACTTC.

V usage is TRBV7-9 and J usage is TRBJ2-1; no definite D call. V shed 1 base and J shed 1 base, with 5 bases lying between them. CDR1 and CDR2 from the germline V gene are SEHNR and FQNEAQ (reference sequence). The CDR3 extends over 14 amino acids. The CDR3 DNA sequence: TGTGCCAGCAGCTTAGGAATGTCCTACAATGAGCAGTTCTTC. Translating it yields CASSLGMSYNEQFF.

The J gene is TRBJ1-6, the V gene TRBV3-1 (or the pseudogene TRBV3-2); TRBD1 matches at 10 bases. This CDR3 is 14 amino acids long. Germline CDR1 LGHDT, CDR2 YNNKEL (reference sequence). J gave up 10 bases and V 3 bases, and 3 bases lay outside the gene matches. The CDR3 protein is CASSQWDRGSPLHF. The DNA for the CDR3 is TGTGCCAGCAGCCAGTGGGACAGGGGATCACCCCTCCACTTT.

This chain uses TRBV11-2 with TRBJ1-5; no firm D call. Trimming took 1 base from V and 0 from J, leaving 4 bases between them. Germline V gene lookup returns CDR1 SGHAT and CDR2 FQNNGV. The CDR3 has 14 residues. The CDR3 sequence: CASSLGLSNQPQHF. For the CDR3, the DNA is TGTGCCAGCAGCTTAGGGCTTAGCAATCAGCCCCAGCATTTT. Filled out from reference TRBV11-2 and TRBJ1-5, the complete variable domain reads EAGVAQSPRYKIIEKRQSVAFWCNPISGHATLYWYQQILGQGPKLLIQFQNNGVVDDSQLPKDRFSAERLKGVDSTLKIQPAKLEDSAVYLCASSLGLSNQPQHFGDGTRLSIL.

The chain uses TRBV19 and TRBJ1-2, with 8 bases lining up with TRBD1. There are 15 residues in the CDR3. The ends lost 3 bases at V and 4 bases at J; junction bases unmatched: 7. Per the germline V gene, CDR1 is LNHDA and CDR2 is SQIVND (reference sequence). The CDR3 region has the DNA TGTGCCAGTAGTATTACGAGGACAGGGACCTATGGCTACACCTTC. Translated, it gives CASSITRTGTYGYTF. Drawing the rest from reference TRBV19 and TRBJ1-2, the complete variable domain is DGGITQSPKYLFRKEGQNVTLSCEQNLNHDAMYWYRQDPGQGLRLIYYSQIVNDFQKGDIAEGYSVSREKKESFPLTVTSAQKNPTAFYLCASSITRTGTYGYTFGSGTRLTVV.

The CDR3 DNA follows: TGTGCCATCAGTGCCGGGACAGGGGTGAATCAGCCCCAGCATTTT. This translates into CAISAGTGVNQPQHF. The chain employs TRBV10-3 and TRBJ1-5, with 10 bases aligning to TRBD1. This CDR3 comprises 15 residues. Looked up from germline, CDR1 is ENHRY and CDR2 is SYGVKD. V was clipped by 4 bases and J by 4 bases; unmatched bases: 4.

The V gene is TRBV14, the J gene TRBJ2-2, with 7 bases matching TRBD2. The V gene end was trimmed by 4 bases and the J gene end by 4 bases; junction bases not matched to a gene: 6. Per germline, CDR1 SGHDN and CDR2 FVKESK. The CDR3 spans 15 residues. CDR3 in DNA: TGTGCCAGCAGCCCGCAAGCGGGACCCACCGGGGAGCTGTTTTTT. Translation gives CASSPQAGPTGELFF.

The rearrangement uses TRBV29-1 and TRBJ2-7; 9 positions agree with TRBD2. CDR1 is SQVTM and CDR2 is ANQGSEA in the germline V gene. The ends lost 4 bases at V and 4 bases at J; junction bases unmatched: 5. The CDR3 consists of 13 residues. The CDR3 region is CSVGGLANYEQYF. As DNA, the CDR3 is TGCAGCGTTGGTGGACTAGCGAATTACGAGCAGTACTTC.

The genes are TRBV4-1 and TRBJ1-6, with 7 bases that match TRBD1. The CDR3 runs to 16 residues. Germline-derived CDR1 and CDR2 are MGHRA and YSYEKL. The junction had 10 bases not matched to a gene; V was cut back by 3 bases and J by 8 bases. The CDR3 DNA follows: TGCGCCAGCAGCCACCCCGACAGGGTCAGGGATTCACCCCTCCACTTT. Protein: CASSHPDRVRDSPLHF.

The chain is built from TRBV21-1 and TRBJ2-3; whether TRBD1, the table's D call, matches the DNA was not checked. TRBV21-1 is labeled a pseudogene. The CDR3 loop spans 16 amino acids. In DNA, the CDR3 is TGTGCCAGCAGCAAAGTCGGGGACAGGGTAACAGATACGCAGTATTTT. It yields the protein CASSKVGDRVTDTQYF.

The V call is TRBV6-1, the J call TRBJ2-7, with D perhaps given as TRBD1 or TRBD2 (5 bases each). Trimming stripped 1 base from V and 4 bases from J, with 14 bases between. CDR3 length: 15 amino acids. CDR1 MNHNS and CDR2 SASEGT come from the germline V gene. The CDR3 sequence is CASSEVRGPTYEQYF. The DNA of the CDR3 is TGTGCCAGCAGTGAAGTGAGGGGACCGACTTACGAGCAGTACTTC.

Written as DNA, the CDR3 is TGTGCCAGCAGCCCACTCGGTGGCATTGAGACCCAGTACTTC. This encodes CASSPLGGIETQYF. This sequence joins TRBV7-9 and TRBJ2-5; D is ambiguous. V lost 5 bases to trimming and J lost 5 bases, with 15 bases between them. From germline, CDR1 is SEHNR and CDR2 FQNEAQ (reference sequence). There are 14 residues in the CDR3.

This chain joins TRBV10-3 and TRBJ2-5, with TRBD1 matching over 7 bases. The CDR3 loop spans 13 amino acids. Looked up from germline, CDR1 is ENHRY and CDR2 is SYGVKD. V gave up 6 bases and J gave up 5 bases; unmatched junction bases: 6. For the CDR3, the DNA is TGTGCCATCAGAAGACAGGGCCAGGAGACCCAGTACTTC. This translates into CAIRRQGQETQYF.